One T cell receptor beta chain is described in this entry. The read comes to an end 3 residues before the CDR3 does, leaving the germline J gene to fill in the end. This sample is part of a study of T cells in women clearing cervical HPV infection. Assay: immunoSEQ multiplex PCR; the TCRdb copy retains only in-frame clones and omits some. In all, the sample yields about 48,000 clones. The CDR3 consists of 14 residues. Germline V gene lookup returns CDR1 MNHEY and CDR2 SMNVEV (reference sequence). V lost 7 bases to trimming and J lost 4 bases, with 16 bases between them. All donors had a single incident cervical HPV16 infection, not prevalent. HPV was found by MY09/MY11 PCR and dot-blot genotyping.

The sequence derives from a woman between 18 and 70 years old with a cervical HPV16 infection that either progressed to CIN3+ or cleared (not recorded which). V is TRBV27 and J is TRBJ2-5; D gene uncertain. Sequencing was done on a sample of blood buffy coat. CDR3 region: CASNTVKGRETQYF. Partial CDR3 DNA: TGTGCCAGCAATACAGTAAAAGGAAGAGAGACC.